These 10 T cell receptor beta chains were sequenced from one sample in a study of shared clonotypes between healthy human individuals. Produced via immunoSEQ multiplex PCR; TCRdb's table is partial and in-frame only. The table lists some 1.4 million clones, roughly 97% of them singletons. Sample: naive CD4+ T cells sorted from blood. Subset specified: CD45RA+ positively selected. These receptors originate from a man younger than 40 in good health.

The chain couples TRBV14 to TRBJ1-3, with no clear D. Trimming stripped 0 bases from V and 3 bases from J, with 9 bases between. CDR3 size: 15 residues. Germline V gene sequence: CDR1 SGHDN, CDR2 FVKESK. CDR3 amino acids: CASSQDFGFGNTIYF. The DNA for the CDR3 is TGTGCCAGCAGCCAAGATTTCGGTTTTGGAAACACCATATATTTT.

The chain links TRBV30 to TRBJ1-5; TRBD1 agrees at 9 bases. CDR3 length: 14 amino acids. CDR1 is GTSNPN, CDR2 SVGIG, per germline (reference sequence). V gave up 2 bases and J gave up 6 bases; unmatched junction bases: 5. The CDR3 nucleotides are TGTGCCTGGAGTCATTACAGGGGGCCTCAGCCCCAGCATTTT. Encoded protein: CAWSHYRGPQPQHF.

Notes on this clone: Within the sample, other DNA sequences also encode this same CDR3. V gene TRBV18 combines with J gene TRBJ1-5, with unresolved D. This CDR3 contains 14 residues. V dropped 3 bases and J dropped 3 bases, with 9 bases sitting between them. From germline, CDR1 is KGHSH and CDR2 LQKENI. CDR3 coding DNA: TGTGCCAGCTCACCGCCAGGCATCAATCAGCCCCAGCATTTT. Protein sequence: CASSPPGINQPQHF.

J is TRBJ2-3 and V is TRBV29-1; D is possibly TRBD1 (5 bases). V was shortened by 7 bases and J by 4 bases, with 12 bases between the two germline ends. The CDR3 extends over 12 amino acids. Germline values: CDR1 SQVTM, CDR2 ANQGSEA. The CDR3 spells CSGQGLPDTQYF. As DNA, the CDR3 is TGCAGCGGGCAGGGTTTGCCAGATACGCAGTATTTT.

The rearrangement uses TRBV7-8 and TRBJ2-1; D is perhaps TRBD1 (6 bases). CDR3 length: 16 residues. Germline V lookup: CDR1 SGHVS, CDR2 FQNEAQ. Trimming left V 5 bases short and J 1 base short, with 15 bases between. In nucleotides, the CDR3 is TGTGCCAGCAGCGCTACAGGGATAAGGTCCTACAATGAGCAGTTCTTC. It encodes CASSATGIRSYNEQFF.

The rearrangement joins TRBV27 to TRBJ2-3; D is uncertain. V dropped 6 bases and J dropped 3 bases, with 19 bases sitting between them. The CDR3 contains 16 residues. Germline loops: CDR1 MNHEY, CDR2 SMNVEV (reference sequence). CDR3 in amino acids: CASSLGPTPTTDTQYF. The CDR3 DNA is TGTGCCAGCAGCCTTGGGCCTACGCCGACTACAGATACGCAGTATTTT.

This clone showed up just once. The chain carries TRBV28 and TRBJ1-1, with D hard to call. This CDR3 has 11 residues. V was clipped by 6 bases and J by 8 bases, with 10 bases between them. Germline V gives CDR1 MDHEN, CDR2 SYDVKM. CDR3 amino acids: CASSLWSEAFF. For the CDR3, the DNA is TGTGCCAGCAGCCTTTGGTCGGAAGCTTTCTTT. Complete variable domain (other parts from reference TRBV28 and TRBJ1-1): DVKVTQSSRYLVKRTGEKVFLECVQDMDHENMFWYRQDPGLGLRLIYFSYDVKMKEKGDIPEGYSVSREKKERFSLILESASTNQTSMYLCASSLWSEAFFGQGTRLTVV.

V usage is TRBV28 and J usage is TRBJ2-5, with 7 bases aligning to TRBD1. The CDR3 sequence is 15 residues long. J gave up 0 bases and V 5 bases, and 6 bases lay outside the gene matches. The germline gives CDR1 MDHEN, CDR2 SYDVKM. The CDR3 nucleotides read TGTGCCAGCAGTCCACGACAGGGCTACCAAGAGACCCAGTACTTC. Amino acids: CASSPRQGYQETQYF.

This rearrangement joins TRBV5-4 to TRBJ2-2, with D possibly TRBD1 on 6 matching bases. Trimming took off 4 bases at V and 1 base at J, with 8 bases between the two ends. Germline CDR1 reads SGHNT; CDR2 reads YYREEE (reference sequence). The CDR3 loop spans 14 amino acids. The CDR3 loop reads CASSRTENTGELFF. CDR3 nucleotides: TGTGCCAGCAGCAGGACAGAGAACACCGGGGAGCTGTTTTTT.

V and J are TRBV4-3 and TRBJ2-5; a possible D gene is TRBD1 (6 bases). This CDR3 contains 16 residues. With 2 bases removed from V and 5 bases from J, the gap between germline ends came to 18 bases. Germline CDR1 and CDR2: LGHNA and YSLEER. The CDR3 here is CASSQTQGGRSETQYF. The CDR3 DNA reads TGCGCCAGCAGCCAAACACAGGGCGGTCGGTCGGAGACCCAGTACTTC.